This T cell receptor (beta chain) was sequenced for a study of molecular identifiers for immune sequencing clone quantification. Germline CDR1 SGHVS, CDR2 FNYEAQ. Trimming left V 2 bases short and J 7 bases short, with 11 bases between. This CDR3 is built from 13 residues. On this clonotype itself: What it recognizes is unknown.

Sorted inputs of roughly 17,000 to 1,100,000 cells, with 10%, 30% or 50% RNA, yielded naive CD8 libraries. Generation of bulk TCR libraries relied on previously described methods and listed TCR primers. TCRdb reprocessed the PCR reads via MiXCR and lists one record per CDR3 protein. The data contain about 630,000 distinct CDR3 sequences, approximately 24% of them seen just once; the ten biggest clones take up about 0.81%. Overall study findings and caveats: Over 98% of effector molecules, but under 1% in naive cells, were held by clones with more than 20 RNA copies. Spiked Jurkat TCR RNA equivalent to one cell reportedly surfaced among some 990,000 naive cells.

The sample was naive CD8+ T cells from blood, with Jurkat cell RNA spiked in. Subset meaning: FACS-sorted CD8+CD4-CCR7+CD45RA+ naive T cells. The J gene is TRBJ1-1, the V gene TRBV7-6, with a possible D match to TRBD1 (6 bases). The sequence was collected from a human donor in good health. Some libraries in this study had Jurkat cell RNA spiked in. This CDR3 is CASSLQTGNEAFF. CDR3 coding DNA: TGTGCCAGCAGCTTACAGACAGGCAATGAAGCTTTCTTT.